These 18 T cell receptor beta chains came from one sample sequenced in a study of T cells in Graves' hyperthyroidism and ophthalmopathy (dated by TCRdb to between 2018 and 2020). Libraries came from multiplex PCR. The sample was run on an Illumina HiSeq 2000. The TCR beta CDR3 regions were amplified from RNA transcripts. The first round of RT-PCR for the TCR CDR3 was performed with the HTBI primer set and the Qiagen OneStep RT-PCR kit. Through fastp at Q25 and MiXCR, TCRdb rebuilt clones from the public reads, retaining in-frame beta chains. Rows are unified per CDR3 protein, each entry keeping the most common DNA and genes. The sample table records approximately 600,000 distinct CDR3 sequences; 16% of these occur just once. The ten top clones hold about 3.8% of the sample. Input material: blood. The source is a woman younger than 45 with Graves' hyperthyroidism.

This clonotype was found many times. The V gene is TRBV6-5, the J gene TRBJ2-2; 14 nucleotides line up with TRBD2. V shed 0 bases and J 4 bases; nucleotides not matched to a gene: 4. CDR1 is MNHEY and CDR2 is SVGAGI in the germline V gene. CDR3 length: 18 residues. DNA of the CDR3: TGTGCCAGCAGTTACTCACCGGGACTAGCGGGAGTCACCGGGGAGCTGTTTTTT. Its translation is CASSYSPGLAGVTGELFF.

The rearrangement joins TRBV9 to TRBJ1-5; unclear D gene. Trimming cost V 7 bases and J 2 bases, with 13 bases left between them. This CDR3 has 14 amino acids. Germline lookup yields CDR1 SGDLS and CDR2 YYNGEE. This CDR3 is CASGEGGGNQPQHF. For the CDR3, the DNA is TGTGCCAGCGGGGAGGGAGGAGGCAATCAGCCCCAGCATTTT.

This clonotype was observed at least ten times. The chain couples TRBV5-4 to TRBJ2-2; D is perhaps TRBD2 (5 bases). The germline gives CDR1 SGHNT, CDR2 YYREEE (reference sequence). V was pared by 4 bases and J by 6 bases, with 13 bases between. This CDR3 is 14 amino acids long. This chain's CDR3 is CASSNGVGAGELFF. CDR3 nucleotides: TGTGCCAGCAGCAACGGGGTTGGGGCCGGGGAGCTGTTTTTT.

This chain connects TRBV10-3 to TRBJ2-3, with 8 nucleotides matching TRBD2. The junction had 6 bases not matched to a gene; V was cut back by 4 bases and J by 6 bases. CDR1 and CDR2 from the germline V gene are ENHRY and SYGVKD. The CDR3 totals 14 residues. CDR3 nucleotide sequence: TGTGCCATCAGTGCCACTAGCGGCTTTGATACGCAGTATTTT. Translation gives CAISATSGFDTQYF.

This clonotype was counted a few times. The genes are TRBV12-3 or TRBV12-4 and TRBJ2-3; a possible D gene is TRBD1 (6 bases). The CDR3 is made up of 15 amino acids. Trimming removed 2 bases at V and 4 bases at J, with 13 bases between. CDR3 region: CASSLRQDGADTQYF. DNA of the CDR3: TGTGCCAGCAGTTTACGACAGGACGGTGCAGATACGCAGTATTTT.

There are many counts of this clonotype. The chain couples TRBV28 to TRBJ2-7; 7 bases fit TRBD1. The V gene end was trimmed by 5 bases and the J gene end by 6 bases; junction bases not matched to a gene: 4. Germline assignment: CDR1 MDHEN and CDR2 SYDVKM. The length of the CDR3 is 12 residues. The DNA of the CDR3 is TGTGCCAGCAGTAAGAGGGGGCGCGAGCAGTACTTC. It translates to CASSKRGREQYF.

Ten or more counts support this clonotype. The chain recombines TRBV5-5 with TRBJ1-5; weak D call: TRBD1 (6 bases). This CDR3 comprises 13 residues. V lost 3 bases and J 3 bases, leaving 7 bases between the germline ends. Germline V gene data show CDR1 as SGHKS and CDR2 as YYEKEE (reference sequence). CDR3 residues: CASSWTDNQPQHF. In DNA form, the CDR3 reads TGTGCCAGCAGCTGGACAGACAATCAGCCCCAGCATTTT.

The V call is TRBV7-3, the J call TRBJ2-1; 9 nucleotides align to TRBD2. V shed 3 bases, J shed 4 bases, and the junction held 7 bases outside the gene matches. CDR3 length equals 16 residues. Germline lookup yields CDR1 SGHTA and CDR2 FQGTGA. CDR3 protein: CASSLASGKGYNEQFF. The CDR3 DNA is TGTGCCAGCAGCTTGGCTAGCGGGAAGGGATACAATGAGCAGTTCTTC. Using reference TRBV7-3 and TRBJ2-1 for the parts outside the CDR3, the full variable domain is GAGVSQTPSNKVTEKGKYVELRCDPISGHTALYWYRQSLGQGPEFLIYFQGTGAADDSGLPNDRFFAVRPEGSVSTLKIQRTERGDSAVYLCASSLASGKGYNEQFFGPGTRLTVL.

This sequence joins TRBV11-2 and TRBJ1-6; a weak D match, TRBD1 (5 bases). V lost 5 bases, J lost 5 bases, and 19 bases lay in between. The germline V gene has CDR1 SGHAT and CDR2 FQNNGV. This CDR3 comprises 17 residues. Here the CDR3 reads CASSPAPRQSNNSPLHF. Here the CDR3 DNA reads TGTGCCAGCAGCCCCGCCCCAAGACAGAGTAATAATTCACCCCTCCACTTT.

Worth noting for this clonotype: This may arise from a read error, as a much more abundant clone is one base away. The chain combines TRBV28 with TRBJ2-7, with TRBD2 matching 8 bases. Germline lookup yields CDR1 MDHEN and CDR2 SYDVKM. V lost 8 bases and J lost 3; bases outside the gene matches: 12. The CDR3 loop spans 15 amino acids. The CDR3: CASGRGGGRLYEQYF. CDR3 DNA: TGTGCCAGCGGGCGGGGCGGCGGGAGGCTCTACGAGCAGTACTTC. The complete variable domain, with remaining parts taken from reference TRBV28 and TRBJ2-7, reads DVKVTQSSRYLVKRTGEKVFLECVQDMDHENMFWYRQDPGLGLRLIYFSYDVKMKEKGDIPEGYSVSREKKERFSLILESASTNQTSMYLCASGRGGGRLYEQYFGPGTRLTVT.

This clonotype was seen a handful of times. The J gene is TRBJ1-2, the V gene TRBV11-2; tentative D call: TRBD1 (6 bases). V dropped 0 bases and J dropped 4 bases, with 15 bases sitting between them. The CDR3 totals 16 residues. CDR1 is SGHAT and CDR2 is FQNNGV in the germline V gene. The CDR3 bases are TGTGCCAGCAGCTTAGATGGGGGGGGCCCCTTCTATGGCTACACCTTC. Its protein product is CASSLDGGGPFYGYTF.

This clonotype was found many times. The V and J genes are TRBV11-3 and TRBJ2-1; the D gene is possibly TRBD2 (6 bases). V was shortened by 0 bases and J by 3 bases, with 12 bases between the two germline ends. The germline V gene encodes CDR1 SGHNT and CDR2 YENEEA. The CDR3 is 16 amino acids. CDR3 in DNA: TGTGCCAGCAGCTTAGATTGGAGGGAAAACTACAATGAGCAGTTCTTC. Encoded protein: CASSLDWRENYNEQFF. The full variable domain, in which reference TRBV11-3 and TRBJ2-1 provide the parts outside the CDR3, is EAGVVQSPRYKIIEKKQPVAFWCNPISGHNTLYWYLQNLGQGPELLIRYENEEAVDDSQLPKDRFSAERLKGVDSTLKIQPAELGDSAVYLCASSLDWRENYNEQFFGPGTRLTVL.

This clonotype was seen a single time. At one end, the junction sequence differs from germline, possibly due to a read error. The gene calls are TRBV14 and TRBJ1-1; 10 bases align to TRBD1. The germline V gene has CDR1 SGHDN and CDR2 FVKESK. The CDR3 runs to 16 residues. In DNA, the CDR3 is TGTGCCAGCAGCCAAATACCGGGACAGGGGAACACTGAAGCTCTCTTT. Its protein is CASSQIPGQGNTEALF.

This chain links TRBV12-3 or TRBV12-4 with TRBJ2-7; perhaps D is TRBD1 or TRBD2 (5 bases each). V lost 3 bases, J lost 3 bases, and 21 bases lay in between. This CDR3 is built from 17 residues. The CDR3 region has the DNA TGTGCCAGCAGTTTGGGGGTCGGCCACGATAGGTACTACGAGCAGTACTTC. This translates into CASSLGVGHDRYYEQYF.

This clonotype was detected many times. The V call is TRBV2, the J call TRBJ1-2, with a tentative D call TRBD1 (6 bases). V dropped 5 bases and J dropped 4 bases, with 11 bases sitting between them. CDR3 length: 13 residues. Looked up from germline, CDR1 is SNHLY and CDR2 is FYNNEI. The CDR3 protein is CASSYRDVYGYTF. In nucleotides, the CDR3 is TGTGCCAGCAGTTACAGGGACGTCTATGGCTACACCTTC.

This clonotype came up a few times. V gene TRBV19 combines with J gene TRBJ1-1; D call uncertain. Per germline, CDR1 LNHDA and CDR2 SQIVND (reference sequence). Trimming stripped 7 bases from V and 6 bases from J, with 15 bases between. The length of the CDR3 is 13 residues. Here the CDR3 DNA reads TGTGCCAGTACCTACCTCGCGGGGTCTGAAGCTTTCTTT. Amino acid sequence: CASTYLAGSEAFF.

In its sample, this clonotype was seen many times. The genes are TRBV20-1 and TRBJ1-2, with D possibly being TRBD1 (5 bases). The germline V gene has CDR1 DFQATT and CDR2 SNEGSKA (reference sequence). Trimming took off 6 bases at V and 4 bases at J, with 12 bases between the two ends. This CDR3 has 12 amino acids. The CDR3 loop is CSARVGTYGYTF. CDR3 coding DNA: TGCAGTGCCAGGGTGGGGACCTATGGCTACACCTTC.

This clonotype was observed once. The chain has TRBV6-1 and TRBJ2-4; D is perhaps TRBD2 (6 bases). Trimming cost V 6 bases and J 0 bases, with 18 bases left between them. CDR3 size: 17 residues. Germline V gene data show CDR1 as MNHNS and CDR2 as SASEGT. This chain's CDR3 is CASRGLGEGLAKNIQYF. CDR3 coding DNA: TGTGCCAGCAGGGGACTGGGGGAAGGCTTAGCCAAAAACATTCAGTACTTC.